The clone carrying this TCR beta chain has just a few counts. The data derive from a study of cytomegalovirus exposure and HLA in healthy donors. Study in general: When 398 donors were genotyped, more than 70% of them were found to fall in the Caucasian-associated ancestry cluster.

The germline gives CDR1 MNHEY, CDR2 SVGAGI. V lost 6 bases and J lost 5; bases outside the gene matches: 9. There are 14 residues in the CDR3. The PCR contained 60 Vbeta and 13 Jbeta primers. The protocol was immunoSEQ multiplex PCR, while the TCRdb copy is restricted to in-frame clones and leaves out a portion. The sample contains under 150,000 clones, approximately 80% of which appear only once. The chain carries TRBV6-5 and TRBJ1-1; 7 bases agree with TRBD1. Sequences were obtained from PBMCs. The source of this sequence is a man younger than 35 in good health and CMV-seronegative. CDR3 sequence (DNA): TGTGCCAGCAGACAGATACAGGGGAGGACTGAAGCTTTCTTT. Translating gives CASRQIQGRTEAFF.